These T cell receptor beta chains were read from a single sample in a study of T cell repertoires in cytomegalovirus infection. Via MiXCR, TCRdb re-called the reads, giving one row per CDR3 protein. The sample lists 150,000 to 200,000 distinct CDR3 sequences, roughly 9.8% occurring once. Sequencing was carried out using PBMCs. The receptors originated from a human donor in good health (CMV status not recorded). Some clones in this sample may be carry-over from other donors' samples. CDR3s include the opening cysteine and the closing phenylalanine or tryptophan. A D gene is named only where the DNA matches it firmly. Not all rows give a size; the values are once, few, many and, for expanded clones, a class.

j_call d_call clone_size v_call cdr3_aa cdr3_nt
TRBJ2-7 - many TRBV7-2 CASRGEYEQYF TGTGCCAGCAGGGGGGAGTACGAGCAGTACTTC
TRBJ2-2 - many TRBV7-3 CASSRTGSFTGELFF TGTGCCAGCAGCCGAACCGGGTCCTTCACCGGGGAGCTGTTTTTT
TRBJ1-1 - few TRBV19 CASSIWGNTEAFF TGTGCCAGTAGTATCTGGGGGAACACTGAAGCTTTCTTT
TRBJ1-6 - many TRBV23-1 CASSQPRSGGALTSSPLHF TGCGCCAGCAGTCAACCGAGGAGCGGAGGGGCGCTTACAAGTTCACCCCTCCACTTT
TRBJ2-7 TRBD1 few TRBV19 CASSTGTGLSYEQYF TGTGCCAGTAGTACAGGGACAGGGCTCTCCTACGAGCAGTACTTC
TRBJ2-2 - many TRBV23-1 CASSHVTGFTGELFF TGCGCCAGCAGTCACGTGACAGGTTTCACCGGGGAGCTGTTTTTT
TRBJ1-1 - many TRBV19 CASTPGPTNTEAFF TGTGCCAGTACCCCAGGACCTACGAACACTGAAGCTTTCTTT
TRBJ1-1 - many TRBV7-2 CASSLTGATEAFF TGTGCCAGCAGCTTAACCGGGGCCACTGAAGCTTTCTTT
TRBJ2-5 - many TRBV20-1 CSARSAGGATQYF TGCAGTGCTAGATCGGCAGGTGGAGCGACCCAGTACTTC
TRBJ1-2 - many TRBV7-2 CASSRLDGGSYSYTF TGTGCCAGCAGCCGTTTAGACGGGGGATCCTATAGCTACACCTTC
TRBJ1-1 - many TRBV7-9 CASRFREETEAFF TGTGCCAGCAGATTCAGGGAGGAGACTGAAGCTTTCTTT
TRBJ2-1 TRBD1 few TRBV4-3 CASSQPGQGGHEQFF TGCGCCAGCAGCCAACCGGGACAGGGCGGCCATGAGCAGTTCTTC
TRBJ2-2 - few TRBV28 CASSLLDSYTGELFF TGTGCCAGCAGTTTACTGGACAGCTACACCGGGGAGCTGTTTTTT
TRBJ2-1 TRBD2 - TRBV7-3 CASSLTTSGTSSNEQFF TGTGCCAGCAGCTTAACGACGTCCGGGACTAGTAGCAATGAGCAGTTCTTC
TRBJ2-5 - few TRBV29-1 CSVGGVPPETQYF TGCAGCGTTGGAGGGGTCCCCCCCGAGACCCAGTACTTC
TRBJ1-2 - many TRBV25-1 CASSEVGIGYGYTF TGTGCCAGCAGTGAGGTTGGCATTGGCTATGGCTACACCTTC
TRBJ1-6 TRBD1 many TRBV2 CASSPGTVYSPLHF TGTGCCAGCAGTCCCGGGACAGTTTATTCACCCCTCCACTTT
TRBJ2-2 - - TRBV18 CASSPQTRTGELFF TGTGCCAGCTCACCCCAAACTCGCACCGGGGAGCTGTTTTTT
TRBJ1-2 - few TRBV20-1 CSARAGFGYTF TGCAGTGCTAGAGCAGGATTCGGCTACACCTTC
TRBJ1-2 - many TRBV6-1 CATLIGSYGYTF TGTGCCACCTTAATCGGATCCTATGGCTACACCTTC